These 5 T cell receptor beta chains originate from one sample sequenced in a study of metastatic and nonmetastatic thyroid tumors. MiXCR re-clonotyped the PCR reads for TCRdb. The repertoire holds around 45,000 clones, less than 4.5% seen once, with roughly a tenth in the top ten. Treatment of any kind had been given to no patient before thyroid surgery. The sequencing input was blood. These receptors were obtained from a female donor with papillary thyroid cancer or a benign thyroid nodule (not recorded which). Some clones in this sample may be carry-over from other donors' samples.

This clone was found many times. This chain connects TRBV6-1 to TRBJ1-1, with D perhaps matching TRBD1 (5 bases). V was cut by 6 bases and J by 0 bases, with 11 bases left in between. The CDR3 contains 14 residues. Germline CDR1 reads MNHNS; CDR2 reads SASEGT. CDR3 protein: CASRYGTVNTEAFF. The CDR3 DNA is TGTGCCAGCAGATACGGGACGGTGAACACTGAAGCTTTCTTT.

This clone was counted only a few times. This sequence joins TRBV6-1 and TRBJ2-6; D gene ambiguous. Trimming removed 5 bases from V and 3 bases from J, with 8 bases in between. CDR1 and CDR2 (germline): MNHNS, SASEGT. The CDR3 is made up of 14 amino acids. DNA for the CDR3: TGTGCCAGCAGTAAGGTGGGTGGGGCCAACGTCCTGACTTTC. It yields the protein CASSKVGGANVLTF.

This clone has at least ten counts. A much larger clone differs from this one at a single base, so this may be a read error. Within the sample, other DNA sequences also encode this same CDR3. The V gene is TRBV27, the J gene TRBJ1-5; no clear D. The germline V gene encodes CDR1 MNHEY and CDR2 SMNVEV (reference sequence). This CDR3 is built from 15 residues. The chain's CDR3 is CASSLTQARGVPQHF. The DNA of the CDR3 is TGTGCTAGCAGTTTAACCCAGGCACGCGGTGTGCCCCAGCATTTT.

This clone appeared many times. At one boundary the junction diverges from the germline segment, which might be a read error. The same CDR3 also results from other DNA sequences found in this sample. CDR3 DNA sequence: TGTGCTAGCAGCTTAGCACAGGGAAGTGAAGCTTTCTTT. Translation: CASSLAQGSEAFF. The chain couples TRBV7-7 to TRBJ1-1; TRBD1 might be the D (6 bases). The CDR3 is made up of 13 amino acids. CDR1 SSHAT and CDR2 FNYEAQ come from the germline V gene (reference sequence). Full variable domain (rest looked up from reference TRBV7-7 and TRBJ1-1): GAGVSQSPRYKVTKRGQDVTLRCDPISSHATLYWYQQALGQGPEFLTYFNYEAQPDKSGLPSDRFSAERPEGSISTLTIQRTEQRDSAMYRCASSLAQGSEAFFGQGTRLTVV.

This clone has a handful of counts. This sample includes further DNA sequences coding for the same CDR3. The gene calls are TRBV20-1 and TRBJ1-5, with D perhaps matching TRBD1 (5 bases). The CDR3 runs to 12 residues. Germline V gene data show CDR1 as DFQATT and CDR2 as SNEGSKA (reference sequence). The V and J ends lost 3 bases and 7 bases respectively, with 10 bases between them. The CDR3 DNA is TGCAGTGCTAGTTCAGGGTTGCAGCCCCAGCATTTT. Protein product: CSASSGLQPQHF.